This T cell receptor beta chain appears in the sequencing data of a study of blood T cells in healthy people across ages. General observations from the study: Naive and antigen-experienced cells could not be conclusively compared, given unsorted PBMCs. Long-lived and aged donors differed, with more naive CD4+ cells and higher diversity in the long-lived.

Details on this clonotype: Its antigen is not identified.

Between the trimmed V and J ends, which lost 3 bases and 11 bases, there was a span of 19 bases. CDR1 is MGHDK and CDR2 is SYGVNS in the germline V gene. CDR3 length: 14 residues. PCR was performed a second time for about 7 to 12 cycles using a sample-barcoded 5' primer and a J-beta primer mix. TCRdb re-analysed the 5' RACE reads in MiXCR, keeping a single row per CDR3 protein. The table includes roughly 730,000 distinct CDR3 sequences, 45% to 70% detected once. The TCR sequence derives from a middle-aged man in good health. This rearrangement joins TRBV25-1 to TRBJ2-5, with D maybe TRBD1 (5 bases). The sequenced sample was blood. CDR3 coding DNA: TGTGCCAGCAGTGAGGGATCAGGGATCTCTGAGCAGTACTTC. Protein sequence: CASSEGSGISEQYF.